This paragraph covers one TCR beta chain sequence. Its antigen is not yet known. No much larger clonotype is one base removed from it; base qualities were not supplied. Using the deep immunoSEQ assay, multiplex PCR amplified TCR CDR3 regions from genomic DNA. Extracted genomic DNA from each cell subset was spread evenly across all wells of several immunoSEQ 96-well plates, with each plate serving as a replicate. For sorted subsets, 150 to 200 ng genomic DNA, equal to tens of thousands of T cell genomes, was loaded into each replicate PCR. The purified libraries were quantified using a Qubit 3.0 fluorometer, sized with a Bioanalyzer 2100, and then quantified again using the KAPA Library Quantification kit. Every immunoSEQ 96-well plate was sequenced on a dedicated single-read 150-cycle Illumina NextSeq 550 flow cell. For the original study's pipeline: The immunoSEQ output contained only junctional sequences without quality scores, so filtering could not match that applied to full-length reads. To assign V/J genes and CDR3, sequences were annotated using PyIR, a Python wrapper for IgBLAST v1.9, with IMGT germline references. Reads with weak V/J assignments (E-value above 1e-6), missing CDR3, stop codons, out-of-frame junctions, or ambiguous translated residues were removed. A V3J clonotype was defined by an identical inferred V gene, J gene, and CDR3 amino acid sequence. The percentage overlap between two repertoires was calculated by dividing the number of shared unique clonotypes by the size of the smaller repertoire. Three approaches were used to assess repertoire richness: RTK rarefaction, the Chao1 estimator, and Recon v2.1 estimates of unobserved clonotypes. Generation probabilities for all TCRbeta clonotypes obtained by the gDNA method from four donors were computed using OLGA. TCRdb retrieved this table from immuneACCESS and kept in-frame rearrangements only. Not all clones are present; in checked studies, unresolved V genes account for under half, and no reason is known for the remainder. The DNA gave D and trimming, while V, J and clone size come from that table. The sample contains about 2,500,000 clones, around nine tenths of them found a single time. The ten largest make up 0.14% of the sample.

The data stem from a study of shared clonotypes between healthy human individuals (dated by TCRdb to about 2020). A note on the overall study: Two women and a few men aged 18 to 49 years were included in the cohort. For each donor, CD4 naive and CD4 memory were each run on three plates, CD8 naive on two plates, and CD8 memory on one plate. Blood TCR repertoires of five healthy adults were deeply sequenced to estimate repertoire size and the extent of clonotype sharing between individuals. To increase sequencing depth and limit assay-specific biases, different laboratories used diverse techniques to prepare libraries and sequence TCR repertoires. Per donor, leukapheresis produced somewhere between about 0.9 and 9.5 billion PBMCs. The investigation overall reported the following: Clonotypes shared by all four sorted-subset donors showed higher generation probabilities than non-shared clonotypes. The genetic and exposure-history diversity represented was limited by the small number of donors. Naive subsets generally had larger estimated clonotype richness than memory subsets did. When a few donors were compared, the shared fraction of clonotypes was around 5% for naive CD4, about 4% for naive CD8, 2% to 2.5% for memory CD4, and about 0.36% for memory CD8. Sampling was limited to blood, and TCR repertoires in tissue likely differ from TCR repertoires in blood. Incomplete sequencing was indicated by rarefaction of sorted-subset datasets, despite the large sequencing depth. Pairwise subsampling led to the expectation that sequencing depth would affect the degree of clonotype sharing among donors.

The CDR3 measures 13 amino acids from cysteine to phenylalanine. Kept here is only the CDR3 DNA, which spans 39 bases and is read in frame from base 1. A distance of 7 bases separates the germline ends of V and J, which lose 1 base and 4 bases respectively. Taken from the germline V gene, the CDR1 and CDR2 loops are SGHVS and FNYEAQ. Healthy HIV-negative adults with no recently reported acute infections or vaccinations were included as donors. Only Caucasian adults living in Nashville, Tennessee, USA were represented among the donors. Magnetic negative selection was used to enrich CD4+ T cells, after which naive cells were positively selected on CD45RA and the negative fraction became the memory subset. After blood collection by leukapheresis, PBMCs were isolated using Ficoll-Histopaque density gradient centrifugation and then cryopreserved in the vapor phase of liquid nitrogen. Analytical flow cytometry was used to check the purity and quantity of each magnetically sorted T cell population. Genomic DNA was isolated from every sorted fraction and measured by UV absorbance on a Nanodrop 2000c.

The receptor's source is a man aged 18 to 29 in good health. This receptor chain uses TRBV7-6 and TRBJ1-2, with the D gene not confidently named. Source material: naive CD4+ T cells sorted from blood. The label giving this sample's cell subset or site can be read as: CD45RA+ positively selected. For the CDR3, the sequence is CASSLDNSYGYTF. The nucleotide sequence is TGTGCCAGCAGCTTAGACAATAGCTATGGCTACACCTTC.